This paragraph reports one T cell receptor (beta chain). The antigen remains unidentified. The sample is drawn from a study of T-cell memory formation after mild COVID-19. Study outcomes and limitations: Contracting CD8+ clones were enriched in EMRA, CD4+ mainly in CM and EM.

TCRdb fed the 5' RACE reads into MiXCR, producing one record per CDR3 protein. The sample lists about 260,000 distinct CDR3 sequences, around 15% occurring once. The CDR3 has 14 residues. V trimming: 2 bases; J trimming: 4 bases; junction bases outside the gene matches: 4. The germline V gene has CDR1 SGHTA and CDR2 FQGNSA. V is TRBV7-2 and J is TRBJ2-5, with 7 bases that match TRBD2. The TCR comes from a man between 18 and 29 years old who had mild COVID-19 (a few samples of this study predate the infection). Cell type and time point are not known. Sequenced sample: PBMCs or a T cell subset sorted from them (not recorded which). The CDR3 nucleotides are TGTGCCAGCAGCTTAAGGGACTATGTAGAGACCCAGTACTTC. As protein: CASSLRDYVETQYF.